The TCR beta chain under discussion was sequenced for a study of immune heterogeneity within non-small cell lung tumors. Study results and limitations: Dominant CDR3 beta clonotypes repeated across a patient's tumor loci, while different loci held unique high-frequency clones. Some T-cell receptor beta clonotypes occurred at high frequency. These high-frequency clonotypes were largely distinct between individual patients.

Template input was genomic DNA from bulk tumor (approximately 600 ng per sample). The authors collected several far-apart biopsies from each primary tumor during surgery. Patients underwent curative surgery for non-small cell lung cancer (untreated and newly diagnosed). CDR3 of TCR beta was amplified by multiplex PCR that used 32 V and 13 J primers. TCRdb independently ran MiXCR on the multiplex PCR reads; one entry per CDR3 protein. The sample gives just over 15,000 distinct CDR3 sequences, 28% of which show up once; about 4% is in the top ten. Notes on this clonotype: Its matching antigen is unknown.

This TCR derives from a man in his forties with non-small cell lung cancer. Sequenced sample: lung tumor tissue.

DNA for the CDR3: TGTGCCAGCATTTCATTATCCGGGACAGTGGTGAGGAATCAGCCCCAGCATTTT. Translation gives CASISLSGTVVRNQPQHF. V gene TRBV6-5 combines with J gene TRBJ1-5; TRBD1 matches 7 bases. CDR1 is MNHEY and CDR2 is SVGAGI in the germline V gene. The V segment lost 7 bases and the J segment 4 bases; nucleotides outside the gene matches: 19. The CDR3 is 18 residues long.